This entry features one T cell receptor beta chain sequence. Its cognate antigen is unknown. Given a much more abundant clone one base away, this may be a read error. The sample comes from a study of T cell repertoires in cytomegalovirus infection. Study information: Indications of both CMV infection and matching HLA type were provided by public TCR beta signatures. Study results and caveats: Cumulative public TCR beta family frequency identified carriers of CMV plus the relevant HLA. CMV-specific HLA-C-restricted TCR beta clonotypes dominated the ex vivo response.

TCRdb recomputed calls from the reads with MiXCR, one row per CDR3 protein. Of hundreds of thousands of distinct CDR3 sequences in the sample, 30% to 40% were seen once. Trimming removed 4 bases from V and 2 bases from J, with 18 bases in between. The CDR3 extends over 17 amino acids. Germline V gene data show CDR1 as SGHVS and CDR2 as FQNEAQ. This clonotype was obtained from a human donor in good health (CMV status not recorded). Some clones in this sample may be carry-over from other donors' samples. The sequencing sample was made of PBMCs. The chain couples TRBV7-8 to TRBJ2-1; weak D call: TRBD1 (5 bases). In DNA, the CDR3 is TGTGCCAGCAGCTCCGGACAAGTAGCAAGCCCCTACAATGAGCAGTTCTTC. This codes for CASSSGQVASPYNEQFF.